The 13 T cell receptor beta chains given below trace back to one sample, sequenced in a study of T cells in Graves' hyperthyroidism and ophthalmopathy. Amplification of TCR beta CDR3 regions used RNA as the template. In the first-round RT-PCR of the TCR CDR3, the HTBI primer set was used. TCRdb itself ran the multiplex PCR reads through MiXCR, one entry per CDR3 protein. The data contain some 530,000 distinct CDR3 sequences, approximately 23% of them seen just once; the ten biggest clones take up under 55%. Sequenced: blood. The receptors shown here come from a woman in her seventies with Graves' ophthalmopathy.

The table lists this clonotype with a few counts. The gene calls are TRBV5-6 and TRBJ2-3; no firm D call. The germline CDR1 and CDR2 sequences are SGHDT and YYEEEE. The V end lost 4 bases, the J end lost 2 bases, and 11 bases lay between the germline ends. This CDR3 contains 14 residues. The CDR3 region is CASSPPLPTDTQYF. The CDR3 nucleotides are TGTGCCAGCAGCCCCCCCCTTCCCACAGATACGCAGTATTTT.

This clonotype occurred a few times. This chain connects TRBV10-3 to TRBJ2-7; D ambiguous. V lost 8 bases to trimming and J lost 1 base, with 12 bases between them. The CDR3 contains 13 residues. In germline, CDR1 is ENHRY, CDR2 SYGVKD. The CDR3 is CAIGYVSSYEQYF. The CDR3 DNA reads as TGTGCCATCGGGTACGTTTCGTCCTACGAGCAGTACTTC.

V usage is TRBV3-1 and J usage is TRBJ1-2; D gene unclear. The CDR3 loop spans 12 amino acids. The ends were cut back, 4 bases at V and 4 bases at J, with 7 bases in the middle. Germline loops: CDR1 LGHDT, CDR2 YNNKEL (reference sequence). The CDR3 DNA sequence: TGTGCCAGCAGCCGACCGGGCTATGGCTACACCTTC. This codes for CASSRPGYGYTF.

A word on this clonotype: The germline gene is not matched at one end of the junction; a read error may be the cause. The V call is TRBV5-6, the J call TRBJ1-2; D gene ambiguous. The CDR3 is made up of 14 amino acids. Germline-derived CDR1 and CDR2 are SGHDT and YYEEEE. CDR3 in amino acids: CVSSFDLGSYGYTF. The CDR3 bases are TGTGTCAGCAGCTTTGACCTCGGGAGCTATGGCTACACCTTC. Based on the CDR3 plus reference TRBV5-6 and TRBJ1-2, the full variable domain is DAGVTQSPTHLIKTRGQQVTLRCSPKSGHDTVSWYQQALGQGPQFIFQYYEEEERQRGNFPDRFSGHQFPNYSSELNVNALLLGDSALYLCVSSFDLGSYGYTFGSGTRLTVV.

The sample holds many counts of this clonotype. The V and J genes are TRBV12-3 or TRBV12-4 and TRBJ1-1; possible D gene TRBD1, 5 bases. This CDR3 is built from 13 residues. Trimming took off 6 bases at V and 0 bases at J, with 8 bases between the two ends. The CDR3 bases are TGTGCCAGCAGCAAGGGGTTGAACACTGAAGCTTTCTTT. Amino acids: CASSKGLNTEAFF.

This clonotype was seen more than once but under ten times. V gene TRBV19 combines with J gene TRBJ2-1, with D unresolved. Looked up from germline, CDR1 is LNHDA and CDR2 is SQIVND (reference sequence). V dropped 1 base and J dropped 5 bases, with 6 bases sitting between them. The CDR3 loop spans 13 amino acids. The CDR3 loop is CASSIGNNNEQFF. The CDR3 DNA follows: TGTGCCAGTAGTATAGGCAACAACAATGAGCAGTTCTTC.

The sample holds many counts of this clonotype. The genes are TRBV28 and TRBJ1-2, with D perhaps matching TRBD1 (5 bases). This CDR3 spans 14 amino acids. CDR1 MDHEN and CDR2 SYDVKM come from the germline V gene. The V and J ends lost 3 bases and 2 bases respectively, with 10 bases between them. The CDR3 here is CASSFTGLNYGYTF. The CDR3 DNA is TGTGCCAGCAGTTTTACAGGACTCAACTATGGCTACACCTTC.

Details on this clonotype: A read error is likely, as this CDR3 ends without the conserved phenylalanine or tryptophan. The gene calls are TRBV7-8 and TRBJ2-7; no clear D gene. The germline gives CDR1 SGHVS, CDR2 FQNEAQ. This CDR3 is built from 13 residues. Trimming cost V 2 bases and J 5 bases, with 10 bases left between them. CDR3 nucleotide sequence: TGTGCCAGCAGCTTAAATTTAAAAGACGAGCAGTACCTC. Encoded protein: CASSLNLKDEQYL.

This clonotype was counted between two and nine times. The rearrangement links TRBV7-2 to TRBJ2-1; D could derive from TRBD1 or TRBD2 (6 bases each). The length of the CDR3 is 15 residues. Germline CDR1 reads SGHTA; CDR2 reads FQGNSA. V lost 5 bases to trimming and J lost 5 bases, with 16 bases between them. The chain's CDR3 is CASSKRGAPNNEQFF. CDR3 sequence (DNA): TGTGCCAGCAGCAAGAGGGGGGCTCCCAACAATGAGCAGTTCTTC.

The chain employs TRBV7-3 and TRBJ2-1, with a tentative D call TRBD2 (5 bases). V lost 2 bases and J 7 bases, leaving 18 bases between the germline ends. The CDR3 spans 16 residues. CDR1 SGHTA and CDR2 FQGTGA come from the germline V gene. In DNA form, the CDR3 reads TGTGCCAGCAGCTTAGAGGGTAGAAGTGCGAGTAATGAGCAGTTCTTC. It encodes CASSLEGRSASNEQFF.

This clonotype was recorded at least ten times. The chain has TRBV28 and TRBJ2-5; no definite D call. V was cut by 6 bases and J by 5 bases, with 16 bases left in between. The CDR3 runs 14 residues. Per the germline V gene, CDR1 is MDHEN and CDR2 is SYDVKM. Here the CDR3 reads CASSLTWASETQYF. CDR3 bases: TGTGCCAGCAGCTTGACCTGGGCCTCGGAGACCCAGTACTTC.

This clonotype was seen only a few times. The CDR3 region is CASSWTSGKAYEQYF. The CDR3 DNA follows: TGTGCCAGTAGTTGGACTAGCGGGAAAGCATACGAGCAGTACTTC. The genes are TRBV19 and TRBJ2-7; TRBD2 matches at 12 bases. This CDR3 has 15 residues. Germline trimming cut 5 bases from V and 4 bases from J; bases unmatched to any gene: 6. Germline CDR1 is LNHDA and CDR2 is SQIVND (reference sequence).

As concerns this clonotype: Being one base from a much bigger clone, this may be a read error. The rearrangement joins TRBV25-1 to TRBJ1-1, with D hard to call. This CDR3 contains 12 residues. Trimming left V 2 bases short and J 1 base short, with 2 bases between. CDR1 and CDR2 (germline): MGHDK, SYGVNS. DNA for the CDR3: TGTGCCAGCAGTGAACAGAACACTGAAGCTTTCTTT. Translating it yields CASSEQNTEAFF. The full variable domain, in which reference TRBV25-1 and TRBJ1-1 provide the parts outside the CDR3, is EADIYQTPRYLVIGTGKKITLECSQTMGHDKMYWYQQDPGMELHLIHYSYGVNSTEKGDLSSESTVSRIRTEHFPLTLESARPSHTSQYLCASSEQNTEAFFGQGTRLTVV.